The present TCR beta chain was sequenced within a study of CD8+ T cells in alopecia areata. Extracted RNA was reverse transcribed, and the resulting cDNA served as sequencing template. The data were produced by immunoSEQ multiplex PCR, yet TCRdb's version contains in-frame clones alone and is incomplete. The top ten clones hold roughly 15% of a sample with 100,000 or so clones, about 61% of them seen once. Treatment reported: oral pan-JAK inhibitor, 5-10 mg twice daily. V was pared by 7 bases and J by 7 bases, with 5 bases of the junction left unmatched. CDR1 and CDR2 (germline): GTSNPN, SVGIG (reference sequence). CDR3 length: 11 amino acids.

The rearrangement links TRBV30 to TRBJ2-7; 9 nucleotides match TRBD1. This sequence was found in a human donor with alopecia areata. The source material was CD8+ T cells sorted from blood, sampled between weeks 55 and 65, from a patient treated with tofacitinib. CDR3 bases: TGTGCCTTGGGACAGGGACGGGAGCAGTACTTC. It encodes CALGQGREQYF.